A selection of T cell receptor beta chains follows, all from one sample in a study of blood T cells in healthy people across ages. One entry per CDR3 protein results from TCRdb running MiXCR on the 5' RACE reads. The repertoire holds over 1.5 million distinct CDR3 sequences, with about 50% as singletons. Source material: blood. These receptors all come from a woman between 35 and 50 years old in good health. Both conserved end residues are part of each CDR3. Each record gives: clone size, V gene, CDR3 length, D gene, J gene, CDR3 protein, CDR3 DNA. The D gene is left open where the match is weak. Clone size is given for some rows only: seen once, a few or many times, or a class if the clone is expanded.

clone_size: .
v_call: TRBV10-3
cdr3_length: 17
d_call: .
j_call: TRBJ2-5
cdr3_aa: CAISDSRTITGQETQYF
cdr3_nt: TGTGCCATCAGTGATTCCAGAACCATCACGGGGCAAGAGACCCAGTACTTC

clone_size: .
v_call: TRBV20-1
cdr3_length: 14
d_call: .
j_call: TRBJ2-4
cdr3_aa: CSAIRDTSKNIQYF
cdr3_nt: TGCAGTGCTATCCGGGACACTTCCAAAAACATTCAGTACTTC

clone_size: .
v_call: TRBV5-1
cdr3_length: 14
d_call: .
j_call: TRBJ1-2
cdr3_aa: CASSPPGSFYGYTF
cdr3_nt: TGCGCCAGCAGCCCTCCGGGCAGTTTTTATGGCTACACCTTC

clone_size: .
v_call: TRBV5-1
cdr3_length: 13
d_call: .
j_call: TRBJ2-1
cdr3_aa: CASSFPRNNEQFF
cdr3_nt: TGCGCCAGCAGCTTTCCCCGGAACAATGAGCAGTTCTTC

clone_size: .
v_call: TRBV12-3/TRBV12-4
cdr3_length: 14
d_call: TRBD1
j_call: TRBJ1-2
cdr3_aa: CASSLALTGEGYTF
cdr3_nt: TGTGCCAGCAGTTTAGCCCTGACAGGGGAGGGCTACACCTTC

clone_size: .
v_call: TRBV5-1
cdr3_length: 14
d_call: TRBD2
j_call: TRBJ2-4
cdr3_aa: CASSLLQAGGEQYF
cdr3_nt: TGCGCCAGCAGCTTGTTGCAGGCCGGGGGGGAGCAGTACTTC

clone_size: few
v_call: TRBV9
cdr3_length: 17
d_call: TRBD2
j_call: TRBJ2-3
cdr3_aa: CASSVELAGGSTDTQYF
cdr3_nt: TGTGCCAGCAGCGTAGAACTGGCGGGGGGGAGCACAGATACGCAGTATTTT

clone_size: few
v_call: TRBV18
cdr3_length: 15
d_call: TRBD1
j_call: TRBJ1-2
cdr3_aa: CASSPERQGRSGYTF
cdr3_nt: TGTGCCAGCTCACCGGAACGACAGGGGCGCTCTGGCTACACCTTC

clone_size: .
v_call: TRBV4-1
cdr3_length: 17
d_call: TRBD1
j_call: TRBJ2-1
cdr3_aa: CASSQDPLGQGLDEQFF
cdr3_nt: TGCGCCAGCAGCCAAGATCCCCTGGGACAGGGCCTGGATGAGCAGTTCTTC

clone_size: .
v_call: TRBV20-1
cdr3_length: 13
d_call: .
j_call: TRBJ2-5
cdr3_aa: CSAGGWRAETQYF
cdr3_nt: TGCAGTGCTGGGGGCTGGAGGGCGGAGACCCAGTACTTC

clone_size: .
v_call: TRBV7-9
cdr3_length: 16
d_call: .
j_call: TRBJ2-3
cdr3_aa: CASSTGTGLESDTQYF
cdr3_nt: TGTGCCAGCAGCACCGGGACGGGTTTAGAATCCGATACGCAGTATTTT

clone_size: many
v_call: TRBV20-1
cdr3_length: 16
d_call: .
j_call: TRBJ1-2
cdr3_aa: CSARDQVTANDYGYTF
cdr3_nt: TGCAGTGCTAGAGATCAAGTGACAGCAAATGACTATGGCTACACCTTC

clone_size: .
v_call: TRBV6-6
cdr3_length: 17
d_call: .
j_call: TRBJ1-1
cdr3_aa: CASSYPLGDLGNTEAFF
cdr3_nt: TGTGCCAGCAGTTACCCCTTGGGGGATTTAGGGAACACTGAAGCTTTCTTT

clone_size: .
v_call: TRBV4-2
cdr3_length: 22
d_call: TRBD2
j_call: TRBJ2-2
cdr3_aa: CASSQDSQASGRAGVATGELFF
cdr3_nt: TGTGCCAGCAGCCAAGATAGTCAGGCTAGCGGGAGGGCCGGAGTGGCCACCGGGGAGCTGTTTTTT

clone_size: .
v_call: TRBV20-1
cdr3_length: 13
d_call: TRBD1
j_call: TRBJ1-2
cdr3_aa: CSAVTGVAYGYTF
cdr3_nt: TGCAGTGCCGTGACAGGGGTCGCCTATGGCTACACCTTC

clone_size: .
v_call: TRBV2
cdr3_length: 14
d_call: TRBD2
j_call: TRBJ2-5
cdr3_aa: CATRGTSGMETQYF
cdr3_nt: TGTGCCACCAGAGGGACTAGCGGGATGGAGACCCAGTACTTC

clone_size: few
v_call: TRBV20-1
cdr3_length: 15
d_call: .
j_call: TRBJ2-4
cdr3_aa: CSARAQGLAKNIQYF
cdr3_nt: TGCAGTGCAAGGGCGCAGGGACTAGCCAAAAACATTCAGTACTTC

clone_size: few
v_call: TRBV12-3/TRBV12-4
cdr3_length: 14
d_call: .
j_call: TRBJ1-2
cdr3_aa: CASSRAGGDYGYTF
cdr3_nt: TGTGCCAGCAGTCGGGCGGGGGGCGACTATGGCTACACCTTC

clone_size: few
v_call: TRBV11-2
cdr3_length: 13
d_call: .
j_call: TRBJ2-1
cdr3_aa: CASSPLQGHEQFF
cdr3_nt: TGTGCCAGCAGCCCCCTCCAGGGTCATGAGCAGTTCTTC

clone_size: .
v_call: TRBV10-3
cdr3_length: 15
d_call: TRBD2
j_call: TRBJ2-1
cdr3_aa: CAIRLTSGGDNEQFF
cdr3_nt: TGTGCCATCAGGCTGACTAGCGGGGGGGACAATGAGCAGTTCTTC

clone_size: .
v_call: TRBV10-3
cdr3_length: 15
d_call: .
j_call: TRBJ2-1
cdr3_aa: CAISPGGGRPTEQFF
cdr3_nt: TGTGCCATCAGTCCTGGGGGGGGCCGACCAACGGAGCAGTTCTTC

clone_size: once
v_call: TRBV6-6
cdr3_length: 13
d_call: .
j_call: TRBJ1-2
cdr3_aa: CASRVGAEYGYTF
cdr3_nt: TGTGCCAGCAGGGTCGGCGCAGAATATGGCTACACCTTC

clone_size: many
v_call: TRBV9
cdr3_length: 16
d_call: TRBD2
j_call: TRBJ2-1
cdr3_aa: CASSDSFGGDYNEQFF
cdr3_nt: TGTGCCAGCAGCGACAGCTTCGGGGGGGACTACAATGAGCAGTTCTTC

clone_size: few
v_call: TRBV4-1
cdr3_length: 16
d_call: .
j_call: TRBJ2-7
cdr3_aa: CASSQASDPGTYEQYF
cdr3_nt: TGCGCCAGCAGCCAAGCTTCGGATCCGGGAACCTACGAGCAGTACTTC

clone_size: .
v_call: TRBV6-2/TRBV6-3
cdr3_length: 12
d_call: .
j_call: TRBJ2-6
cdr3_aa: CASSYWANVLTF
cdr3_nt: TGTGCCAGCAGTTATTGGGCCAACGTCCTGACTTTC

clone_size: many
v_call: TRBV20-1
cdr3_length: 14
d_call: .
j_call: TRBJ2-7
cdr3_aa: CSATEHQGSYEQYF
cdr3_nt: TGCAGTGCGACCGAACACCAAGGCTCTTACGAGCAGTACTTC

clone_size: few
v_call: TRBV6-1
cdr3_length: 16
d_call: TRBD2
j_call: TRBJ2-1
cdr3_aa: CASRPGTSGGANEQFF
cdr3_nt: TGTGCCAGCAGACCCGGGACTAGCGGGGGGGCCAATGAGCAGTTCTTC

clone_size: few
v_call: TRBV20-1
cdr3_length: 14
d_call: .
j_call: TRBJ1-2
cdr3_aa: CSATRRGGNYGYTF
cdr3_nt: TGCAGTGCTACCAGAAGGGGGGGAAACTATGGCTACACCTTC

clone_size: few
v_call: TRBV7-2
cdr3_length: 14
d_call: .
j_call: TRBJ2-5
cdr3_aa: CASSSGPTGETQYF
cdr3_nt: TGTGCCAGCAGCTCCGGGCCCACCGGGGAGACCCAGTACTTC

clone_size: few
v_call: TRBV29-1
cdr3_length: 16
d_call: .
j_call: TRBJ2-1
cdr3_aa: CSVDPTGNLRYNEQFF
cdr3_nt: TGCAGCGTTGACCCCACAGGGAACCTCCGCTACAATGAGCAGTTCTTC

clone_size: .
v_call: TRBV28
cdr3_length: 18
d_call: .
j_call: TRBJ1-6
cdr3_aa: CASSFVVDGSSYNSPLHF
cdr3_nt: TGTGCCAGCAGTTTTGTCGTCGATGGGAGCTCCTATAATTCACCCCTCCACTTT

clone_size: .
v_call: TRBV29-1
cdr3_length: 12
d_call: .
j_call: TRBJ1-4
cdr3_aa: CSVEGRGGKLFF
cdr3_nt: TGCAGCGTCGAGGGCCGAGGGGGAAAACTGTTTTTT

clone_size: few
v_call: TRBV7-9
cdr3_length: 15
d_call: TRBD1
j_call: TRBJ2-1
cdr3_aa: CASSLATGDHNEQFF
cdr3_nt: TGTGCCAGCAGCTTAGCGACAGGGGACCACAATGAGCAGTTCTTC

clone_size: .
v_call: TRBV28
cdr3_length: 13
d_call: .
j_call: TRBJ1-2
cdr3_aa: CASSPSQGFGYTF
cdr3_nt: TGTGCCAGCAGTCCCTCACAGGGTTTTGGCTACACCTTC

clone_size: .
v_call: TRBV20-1
cdr3_length: 15
d_call: .
j_call: TRBJ2-1
cdr3_aa: CSARTFRSSYNEQFF
cdr3_nt: TGCAGTGCTCGGACTTTCCGAAGCTCCTACAATGAGCAGTTCTTC

clone_size: few
v_call: TRBV4-2
cdr3_length: 13
d_call: .
j_call: TRBJ2-7
cdr3_aa: CASSQVRYYEQYF
cdr3_nt: TGTGCCAGCAGCCAGGTCAGGTACTACGAGCAGTACTTC

clone_size: few
v_call: TRBV20-1
cdr3_length: 16
d_call: TRBD2
j_call: TRBJ2-5
cdr3_aa: CSHREGTSGVGETQYF
cdr3_nt: TGCAGTCATCGAGAGGGAACTAGCGGGGTTGGTGAGACCCAGTACTTC

clone_size: .
v_call: TRBV27
cdr3_length: 16
d_call: TRBD1
j_call: TRBJ1-1
cdr3_aa: CASSLTSGTGVTEAFF
cdr3_nt: TGTGCCAGCAGTTTAACATCCGGGACAGGGGTCACTGAAGCTTTCTTT

clone_size: .
v_call: TRBV18
cdr3_length: 14
d_call: .
j_call: TRBJ1-1
cdr3_aa: CASSPNPGNTEAFF
cdr3_nt: TGTGCCAGCTCACCAAATCCGGGGAACACTGAAGCTTTCTTT

clone_size: few
v_call: TRBV12-3/TRBV12-4
cdr3_length: 16
d_call: TRBD2
j_call: TRBJ2-1
cdr3_aa: CASGLPSGGDSGEQFF
cdr3_nt: TGTGCCAGCGGACTCCCTAGCGGGGGGGATTCTGGTGAGCAGTTCTTC

clone_size: .
v_call: TRBV28
cdr3_length: 16
d_call: .
j_call: TRBJ2-7
cdr3_aa: CASSVYPGRRSYEQYF
cdr3_nt: TGTGCCAGCAGTGTATACCCAGGGAGGCGTTCCTACGAGCAGTACTTC